One sample yielded the 26 T cell receptor beta chains listed below, sequenced in a study of early T cells in non-severe SARS-CoV-2 infection. Each CDR3 protein is one row after TCRdb ran MiXCR on the 5' RACE reads. The table includes under 85,000 distinct CDR3 sequences, roughly 9.5% detected once. Sequencing was performed on whole blood. The receptor set was obtained from an adult who was a healthcare worker with PCR-confirmed SARS-CoV-2 infection or an uninfected control (not recorded which).

V usage is TRBV3-1 and J usage is TRBJ2-7; D call uncertain. This CDR3 is built from 11 residues. The V end was cut by 4 bases, the J end by 7 bases, with 8 bases between. Germline loops: CDR1 LGHDT, CDR2 YNNKEL (reference sequence). This chain's CDR3 is CASSLELEQYF. In DNA form, the CDR3 reads TGTGCCAGCAGCCTCGAGTTGGAGCAGTACTTC.

The table lists this clonotype with many counts. The V gene is TRBV9, the J gene TRBJ1-1; D is ambiguous. Germline-derived CDR1 and CDR2 are SGDLS and YYNGEE. The CDR3 is made up of 14 amino acids. V was trimmed by 1 base and J by 1 base, leaving 8 bases between them. CDR3 residues: CASSVQPGNTEAFF. The DNA for the CDR3 is TGTGCCAGCAGCGTACAGCCAGGGAACACTGAAGCTTTCTTT.

This clonotype was recorded a few times. The rearrangement joins TRBV19 to TRBJ2-5; 8 bases agree with TRBD1. Germline trimming cut 4 bases from V and 6 bases from J; bases unmatched to any gene: 7. From germline, CDR1 is LNHDA and CDR2 SQIVND (reference sequence). CDR3 size: 14 residues. CDR3 bases: TGTGCCAGTAGTACCTTGGACAGGGCAAAGACCCAGTACTTC. Its protein product is CASSTLDRAKTQYF.

This clonotype was counted between two and nine times. V usage is TRBV29-1 and J usage is TRBJ2-7, with D possibly TRBD2 on 7 matching bases. Trimming cost V 5 bases and J 6 bases, with 14 bases left between them. The germline gives CDR1 SQVTM, CDR2 ANQGSEA. The CDR3 covers 12 residues. CDR3 sequence: CSVQRGAGEQYF. The DNA for the CDR3 is TGCAGCGTTCAACGGGGGGCGGGCGAGCAGTACTTC.

The J gene is TRBJ2-7, the V gene TRBV27; possible D gene TRBD2, 6 bases. The germline V and J ends were trimmed by 5 bases and 3 bases, with 11 bases remaining between them. The CDR3 is 13 amino acids. Germline V gene lookup returns CDR1 MNHEY and CDR2 SMNVEV (reference sequence). CDR3 in amino acids: CASSPRGIYEQYF. For the CDR3, the DNA is TGTGCCAGCAGTCCCCGGGGGATCTACGAGCAGTACTTC.

This clonotype occurred many times. The J gene is TRBJ2-2, the V gene TRBV20-1; 8 nucleotides match TRBD1. Trimming removed 4 bases from V and 4 bases from J; junction bases left unmatched: 2. Per the germline V gene, CDR1 is DFQATT and CDR2 is SNEGSKA (reference sequence). CDR3 length: 13 amino acids. CDR3 in DNA: TGCAGTGCTAACACAGGGGGCACCGGGGAGCTGTTTTTT. Translating it yields CSANTGGTGELFF.

This clonotype was picked up many times. The CDR3 reads CASSFLGWGTNDDEQFF. The CDR3 region has the DNA TGTGCCAGCAGTTTTTTGGGTTGGGGTACAAATGACGATGAGCAGTTCTTC. The chain has TRBV7-2 and TRBJ2-1, with D uncertain. CDR1 and CDR2 (germline): SGHTA, FQGNSA. This CDR3 region has 17 residues. Trimming shortened V by 6 bases and J by 8 bases, and 26 bases separated the two germline ends.

The genes are TRBV12-3 or TRBV12-4 and TRBJ2-1; weak D call: TRBD2 (5 bases). Trimming cost V 6 bases and J 7 bases, with 19 bases left between them. The CDR3 covers 15 residues. The CDR3 nucleotides read TGTGCCAGCAGAACCCTTCAAGGGAGCGGAAATGAGCAGTTCTTC. This gives the protein CASRTLQGSGNEQFF.

The sample holds a few counts of this clonotype. The chain carries TRBV3-1 and TRBJ1-1; D gene unclear. The V and J ends lost 1 base and 5 bases respectively, with 8 bases between them. From germline, CDR1 is LGHDT and CDR2 YNNKEL (reference sequence). The CDR3 is 13 residues long. The CDR3 DNA reads as TGTGCCAGCAGCCAAGTACCGGGAACTGAAGCTTTCTTT. The encoded protein is CASSQVPGTEAFF.

This clonotype was detected ten times or more. The rearrangement joins TRBV12-3 or TRBV12-4 to TRBJ1-4; D perhaps matches TRBD1 (6 bases). V was clipped by 7 bases and J by 4 bases, with 13 bases between them. The CDR3 runs to 14 residues. CDR3 amino acids: CASTSGTRNEKLFF. The CDR3, as DNA: TGTGCCAGCACCTCCGGGACACGTAATGAAAAACTGTTTTTT.

A few counts support this clonotype. For the CDR3, the DNA is TGTGCCAGCAGTTTAGAGGCGGTGGATGAGCAGTTCTTC. Residues: CASSLEAVDEQFF. The gene calls are TRBV12-3 or TRBV12-4 and TRBJ2-1; D is unclear. The CDR3 is 13 residues long. V shed 1 base and J shed 8 bases, with 9 bases lying between them.

The J gene is TRBJ2-7, the V gene TRBV5-1; no clear D gene. V was pared by 0 bases and J by 6 bases, with 10 bases between. There are 13 residues in the CDR3. Germline CDR1 and CDR2: SGHRS and YFSETQ. The CDR3 loop is CASSLGRTSEQYF. The CDR3 coding sequence is TGCGCCAGCAGCTTGGGCAGGACCTCCGAGCAGTACTTC.

This chain uses TRBV28 with TRBJ2-5; weak D call: TRBD1 (5 bases). Looked up from germline, CDR1 is MDHEN and CDR2 is SYDVKM. CDR3 length equals 14 residues. V lost 6 bases and J 3 bases, leaving 14 bases between the germline ends. In DNA, the CDR3 is TGTGCCAGCAGCAGGGATCGAATTGAAGAGACCCAGTACTTC. It specifies CASSRDRIEETQYF.

This clonotype was picked up many times. The chain links TRBV29-1 to TRBJ2-7; unclear D gene. The V end was cut by 4 bases, the J end by 5 bases, with 9 bases between. CDR3 size: 11 residues. Germline CDR1 is SQVTM and CDR2 is ANQGSEA. In DNA form, the CDR3 reads TGCAGCGTTGCGGAATCGGACGAGCAGTACTTC. Translating it yields CSVAESDEQYF.

This clonotype was recorded at least ten times. This CDR3 is CASSQGMQRSGANVLTF. The DNA for the CDR3 is TGCGCCAGCAGCCAAGGTATGCAGCGCTCTGGGGCCAACGTCCTGACTTTC. This rearrangement joins TRBV4-3 to TRBJ2-6; D gene uncertain. CDR1 is LGHNA and CDR2 is YSLEER in the germline V gene. V was trimmed by 1 base and J by 0 bases, leaving 10 bases between them. The CDR3 contains 17 residues.

This clonotype was counted between two and nine times. The chain combines TRBV10-1 with TRBJ2-4, with no clear D. The CDR3 covers 12 residues. CDR1 and CDR2 (germline): WNHNN, SYGVQD (reference sequence). The ends were cut back, 6 bases at V and 12 bases at J, with 15 bases in the middle. The CDR3 sequence is CASSDLDLPQYF. The DNA for the CDR3 is TGCGCCAGCAGCGACCTGGATTTACCTCAGTACTTC.

Ten or more counts support this clonotype. The chain couples TRBV12-3 or TRBV12-4 to TRBJ1-1; 7 nucleotides match TRBD1. Trimming took 7 bases from V and 0 from J; bases not matched to a gene: 2. This CDR3 is 13 amino acids long. The CDR3 DNA is TGTGCCAGCACCGACAGGGTGAACACTGAAGCTTTCTTT. Its protein product is CASTDRVNTEAFF.

The chain recombines TRBV11-2 with TRBJ1-1; D unresolved. Per germline, CDR1 SGHAT and CDR2 FQNNGV. The V end lost 5 bases, the J end lost 2 bases, and 12 bases lay between the germline ends. The CDR3 runs to 14 residues. The CDR3 here is CASSPTWGNTEAFF. The CDR3 region has the DNA TGTGCCAGCAGCCCCACGTGGGGAAACACTGAAGCTTTCTTT.

This clonotype was found many times. The chain links TRBV9 to TRBJ1-6; D remains unclear. This CDR3 spans 14 amino acids. CDR1 SGDLS and CDR2 YYNGEE come from the germline V gene. V gave up 0 bases and J gave up 7 bases, with 8 bases separating them. The CDR3 DNA sequence: TGTGCCAGCAGCGTAGGTCGAACGAATTCACCCCTCCACTTT. Protein sequence: CASSVGRTNSPLHF.

The V call is TRBV3-1, the J call TRBJ2-7; the D gene is possibly TRBD2 (5 bases). Deletions cut 4 bases from V and 3 bases from J, with 13 bases between. From germline, CDR1 is LGHDT and CDR2 YNNKEL (reference sequence). This CDR3 is built from 14 residues. DNA for the CDR3: TGTGCCAGCAGCCGGACTTTTTCCGGCTACGAGCAGTACTTC. It yields the protein CASSRTFSGYEQYF.

This clonotype came up many times. The chain uses TRBV29-1 and TRBJ2-1, with D perhaps matching TRBD1 (6 bases). Trimming stripped 8 bases from V and 8 bases from J, with 19 bases between. The germline V gene encodes CDR1 SQVTM and CDR2 ANQGSEA. The CDR3 has 13 residues. The chain's CDR3 is CSLRDTTVDEQFF. The DNA of the CDR3 is TGCAGCCTTCGGGACACCACTGTGGATGAGCAGTTCTTC.

In this sample, this clonotype turned up once. A single base separates this from a much larger clone, so it may be a read error. The chain carries TRBV14 and TRBJ2-1; TRBD2 is a possible D gene (5 bases). The CDR3 length is 17 residues. CDR1 is SGHDN, CDR2 FVKESK, per germline. Here the CDR3 reads CATSQDLEDPSYNEQFF. The CDR3 nucleotides read TGTGCCACCAGCCAAGATTTGGAGGACCCCTCCTACAATGAGCAGTTCTTC.

This clonotype was picked up many times. CDR3 bases: TGTGCCAGCAGCCAAGAGGAGGATTTGAACACTGAAGCTTTCTTT. This translates into CASSQEEDLNTEAFF. The rearrangement links TRBV4-2 to TRBJ1-1; D uncertain. Germline CDR1 reads LGHNA; CDR2 reads YNFKEQ. V was shortened by 0 bases and J by 0 bases, with 8 bases between the two germline ends. This CDR3 comprises 15 residues.

This clonotype was detected only a few times. This rearrangement joins TRBV19 to TRBJ2-7, with 10 bases that match TRBD2. CDR3 length equals 15 residues. In germline, CDR1 is LNHDA, CDR2 SQIVND (reference sequence). The J segment lost 1 base and the V segment lost 6 bases, leaving 6 bases of the junction unmatched. CDR3 DNA: TGTGCCAGTAGCCCGATAGCGGGAGGATCCTACGAGCAGTACTTC. Amino acids: CASSPIAGGSYEQYF.

The chain has TRBV4-1 and TRBJ2-7; 7 positions agree with TRBD1. With 3 bases clipped from V and 1 base from J, the junction kept 3 bases outside the gene matches. The CDR3 totals 14 residues. CDR1 MGHRA and CDR2 YSYEKL come from the germline V gene. This CDR3 is CASSQVDRSYEQYF. Written as DNA, the CDR3 is TGCGCCAGCAGCCAGGTGGACAGGTCCTACGAGCAGTACTTC.

This clonotype showed up many times. The chain joins TRBV10-3 to TRBJ2-3; 8 bases align to TRBD2. J gave up 5 bases and V 6 bases, and 7 bases lay outside the gene matches. This CDR3 contains 14 residues. CDR1 is ENHRY and CDR2 is SYGVKD in the germline V gene. CDR3 in DNA: TGTGCCATCAGGTCGGGGGGGCAGATAGATACGCAGTATTTT. This encodes CAIRSGGQIDTQYF.